This record looks at one T cell receptor beta chain sequence and its context. Using immunoSEQ multiplex PCR, the repertoire was profiled, and TCRdb retains in-frame clones only, with some absent. Here the sample spans hundreds of thousands of clones, approximately 92% being singletons. These data belong to a study of blood T cell repertoires in COVID-19. As for the study in general: Both acute and convalescent COVID-19 samples were obtained from the United States, Italy and Spain.

Individuals aged roughly 18 to 95 years were recruited from approximately 24 US areas. This CDR3 spans 15 amino acids. Per the germline V gene, CDR1 is MNHEY and CDR2 is SVGAGI. Trimming stripped 2 bases from V and 2 bases from J, with 10 bases between. Sequencing was done on a sample of PBMCs or T cells enriched from blood (not recorded which). The chain employs TRBV6-5 and TRBJ1-3; D uncertain. This TCR came from a man aged 30 to 45 who had recovered from COVID-19. The CDR3, as DNA: TGTGCCAGCAGTTACATTGGCGGCGCTGGAAACACCATATATTTT. Translating it yields CASSYIGGAGNTIYF.